A selection of T cell receptor beta chains follows, all from one sample in a study of blood T cell repertoires in COVID-19. This table comes from immunoSEQ multiplex PCR, and its TCRdb copy is limited to in-frame clones, with some not included. The data contain about 300,000 clones, roughly 80% of them singletons. The specimen sequenced was peripheral blood. The receptors here all came from a human donor with COVID-19, enrolled during active disease. The donor label of this sample is uncertain. Both conserved end residues are trimmed from each CDR3. The order of the fields is D gene, V gene, J gene, CDR3 protein. The D gene is left open where the match is weak.

-	TRBV7-7	TRBJ2-2	ASSLDLEGSGTGELF
-	TRBV9	TRBJ2-2	ASSVDPGSVGELF
TRBD1	TRBV28	TRBJ2-7	ASRAPTGTYEQY
-	TRBV2	TRBJ2-7	ASSFERAYEQY
TRBD1	TRBV19	TRBJ1-6	ASSTRQGVGSPLH
-	TRBV9	TRBJ2-7	ASSVLGRSYEQY
TRBD2	TRBV4-3	TRBJ2-3	ASSQVMGGRVDTQY
TRBD2	TRBV3-1/TRBV3-2	TRBJ2-1	ASSQDGWLAGVDEQF
TRBD1	TRBV5-3	TRBJ1-1	ARSESRTGGASNTEAF
TRBD1	TRBV6-5	TRBJ1-4	ASSNGQDNEKLF
TRBD1	TRBV6-2/TRBV6-3	TRBJ1-4	ASSYGQVGEKLF
TRBD2	TRBV7-9	TRBJ2-5	ASSLAGGQIGETQY
TRBD1	TRBV10-2	TRBJ1-1	ASSEWTGPGTEAF
TRBD1	TRBV11-2	TRBJ2-1	ASSLGGTGYNEQF
TRBD2	TRBV25-1	TRBJ2-7	ASRPGLAAYEQY
TRBD2	TRBV28	TRBJ2-7	ASSDQAGAPYEQY
TRBD2	TRBV11-2	TRBJ2-1	ASSFGGGTATYNEQF
-	TRBV28	TRBJ1-5	ASMRAYSNQPQH
-	TRBV5-6	TRBJ2-3	ASSLVDGAGTDTQY
TRBD1	TRBV9	TRBJ2-2	ASGQGGTTGELF
TRBD1	TRBV18	TRBJ1-1	ASSPGQQAF
TRBD2	TRBV5-1	TRBJ2-3	ASSLEAGGTDTQY
TRBD1	TRBV28	TRBJ1-5	AAQTGGDQPQH
TRBD2	TRBV5-1	TRBJ2-5	ASSLQIAGEETQY
TRBD2	TRBV29-1	TRBJ2-1	SVGLAVLVGQF
-	TRBV11-2	TRBJ2-3	ASSFSLARDTQY
-	TRBV3-1/TRBV3-2	TRBJ1-2	ASSQRRDANYGYT
-	TRBV19	TRBJ1-6	ASSPTGNNSPLH
-	TRBV3-1/TRBV3-2	TRBJ2-1	ASSPRLDLGLEQF
-	TRBV21-1	TRBJ2-7	ASSTQNRDREFTYEQY
-	TRBV5-4	TRBJ2-3	ASSPGTSSTDTQY
-	TRBV11-2	TRBJ2-7	ASSAPGGGSDEQY
TRBD1	TRBV11-2	TRBJ2-7	ASSLVTGVPYEQY
TRBD1	TRBV7-2	TRBJ2-6	ASSIPGTGGLAGANVLT
TRBD2	TRBV19	TRBJ2-7	ASSTDRTSGSLEQY
TRBD1	TRBV7-2	TRBJ1-2	ASSFGTGFYGYT
-	TRBV7-9	TRBJ1-4	ASSLTAREKLF
-	TRBV28	TRBJ2-5	ASSGPGRVPLRGETQY
TRBD2	TRBV7-2	TRBJ2-1	ASILSGGPYNEQF
-	TRBV5-1	TRBJ2-7	ASSLQVFTDYEQY
TRBD1	TRBV3-1/TRBV3-2	TRBJ2-7	ASSQTLPTGGVLFAKY
-	TRBV11-3	TRBJ2-7	ASSFQRVGYEQY
-	TRBV11-2	TRBJ2-7	ASSLSVNSVGPTYEQY
TRBD2	TRBV29-1	TRBJ2-1	SVRASGAVEQF
TRBD2	TRBV7-3	TRBJ2-3	ASSPRAGGGLTDTQY
TRBD2	TRBV4-1	TRBJ2-3	ASSQVPAFGAGGPTDTQY
TRBD1	TRBV30	TRBJ1-2	AWGRSPSGTGRSNGYT
TRBD2	TRBV5-1	TRBJ2-1	ASSSILAGALPGDNEQF
-	TRBV6-6	TRBJ1-4	ASSYEQGGTNEKLF
-	TRBV3-1/TRBV3-2	TRBJ1-3	ASSQVPAGVSGNTIY
-	TRBV12-3/TRBV12-4	TRBJ1-5	ASSLWRQPQH
-	TRBV14	TRBJ2-7	ASSQARGAGEQY